Given below is one T cell receptor beta chain in context. CDR3 length equals 12 residues. Germline CDR1 and CDR2: LNHDA and SQIVND (reference sequence). Trimming cost V 11 bases and J 3 bases; bases outside gene matches: 5. This record comes from a study of blood T cell repertoires in COVID-19. Using immunoSEQ multiplex PCR, the repertoire was profiled, and TCRdb retains in-frame clones only, with some absent. The sample lists roughly 190,000 clones, 70% to 90% occurring once. The chain joins TRBV19 to TRBJ1-1; 8 bases agree with TRBD1. The TCR was taken from a woman in her thirties or forties who had recovered from COVID-19. What was sequenced was peripheral blood. The CDR3 DNA follows: TGTGCCTCGGGACAGGTATACACTGAAGCTTTCTTT. It specifies CASGQVYTEAFF.